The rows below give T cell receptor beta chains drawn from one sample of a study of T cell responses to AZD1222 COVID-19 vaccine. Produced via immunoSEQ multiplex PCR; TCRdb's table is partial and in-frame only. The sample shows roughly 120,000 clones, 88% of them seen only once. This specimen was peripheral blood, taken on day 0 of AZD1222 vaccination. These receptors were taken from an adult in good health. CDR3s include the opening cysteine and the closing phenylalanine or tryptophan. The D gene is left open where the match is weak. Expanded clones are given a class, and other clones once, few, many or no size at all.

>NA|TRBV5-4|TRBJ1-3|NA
CASSLGMQGIGNTIYF
TGTGCCAGCAGCTTGGGCATGCAGGGAATAGGAAACACCATATATTTT
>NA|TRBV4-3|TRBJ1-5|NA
CASSQDQEQPQHF
TGCGCCAGCAGCCAAGATCAGGAACAGCCCCAGCATTTT
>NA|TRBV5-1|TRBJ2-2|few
CASSLSPGISGELFF
TGCGCCAGCAGCTTGTCTCCCGGGATCTCGGGGGAGCTGTTTTTT
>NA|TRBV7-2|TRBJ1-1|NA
CASSLIGGKTAF
TGTGCCAGCAGCTTAATAGGTGGGAAGACGGCCTTT
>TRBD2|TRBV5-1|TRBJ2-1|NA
CASSWGLATYNEQFF
TGCGCCAGCAGCTGGGGACTAGCGACATACAATGAGCAGTTCTTC
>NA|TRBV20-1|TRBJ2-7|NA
CSARRHSEQYF
TGCAGTGCTAGACGTCACTCCGAGCAGTACTTC
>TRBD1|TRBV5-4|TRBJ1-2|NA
CASSPGAGGDYGYTF
TGTGCCAGCAGCCCTGGAGCAGGGGGCGACTATGGCTACACCTTC
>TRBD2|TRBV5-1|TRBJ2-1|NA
CASSWMTSGRHNEQFF
TGCGCCAGCAGCTGGATGACTAGCGGGAGACACAATGAGCAGTTCTTC
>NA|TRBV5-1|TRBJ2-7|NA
CASSLDASYEQYF
TGCGCCAGCAGCTTGGACGCCAGCTACGAGCAGTACTTC
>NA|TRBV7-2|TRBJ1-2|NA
CASSPTVVYGYTF
TGTGCCAGCAGCCCCACGGTTGTATATGGCTACACCTTC
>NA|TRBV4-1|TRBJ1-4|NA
CASSQTWTATNEKLFF
TGCGCCAGCAGCCAAACCTGGACGGCAACTAATGAAAAACTGTTTTTT
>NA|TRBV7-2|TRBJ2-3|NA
CASSFAGVDTQYF
TGTGCCAGCAGCTTCGCAGGGGTAGATACGCAGTATTTT
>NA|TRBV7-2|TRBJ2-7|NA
CASSLAAVNYEQYF
TGTGCCAGCAGCTTAGCAGCAGTAAACTACGAGCAGTACTTC
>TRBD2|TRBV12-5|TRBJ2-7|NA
CASGLVLAGVDEQYF
TGTGCTAGTGGTTTGGTACTAGCGGGAGTGGACGAGCAGTACTTC
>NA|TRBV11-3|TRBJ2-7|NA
CASSSDFSYEQYF
TGTGCCAGCAGCTCAGACTTCTCCTACGAGCAGTACTTC
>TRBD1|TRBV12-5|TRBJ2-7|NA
CRDRGRIRSYEQYF
TGTCGGGACAGGGGGCGCATAAGATCCTACGAGCAGTACTTC
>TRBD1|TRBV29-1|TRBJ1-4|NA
CSVASGTGLMGEKLFF
TGCAGCGTAGCGTCCGGGACAGGGCTCATGGGTGAAAAACTGTTTTTT
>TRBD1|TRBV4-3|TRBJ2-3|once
CASSQDRGTGGLSTTDTQYF
TGCGCCAGCAGCCAAGATCGGGGGACAGGGGGCTTGAGTACCACAGATACGCAGTATTTT
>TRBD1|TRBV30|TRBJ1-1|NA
CAWSLRGGGRNTEAFF
TGTGCCTGGAGCCTGAGAGGGGGCGGAAGGAACACTGAAGCTTTCTTT